What follows are 12 T cell receptor beta chains derived from one specimen sequenced in a study of blood T cell repertoires in COVID-19. Sequenced by immunoSEQ multiplex PCR; TCRdb stores in-frame clones only, minus some. The sample includes approximately 300,000 clones, around 90% of them seen just once. Sequenced material: peripheral blood. These receptors were collected from a woman aged 35 to 49 with COVID-19, enrolled during active disease.

V and J are TRBV7-9 and TRBJ1-1, with 9 bases that match TRBD1. Losses at the gene ends were 5 bases for V and 5 bases for J; bases not matched to a gene: 12. Germline V lookup: CDR1 SEHNR, CDR2 FQNEAQ (reference sequence). The CDR3 length is 16 residues. The CDR3 region is CASSMGTGSWWTEAFF. The CDR3 nucleotides read TGTGCCAGCAGCATGGGGACAGGGAGTTGGTGGACTGAAGCTTTCTTT.

The chain uses TRBV5-6 and TRBJ1-1, with TRBD1 matching 8 bases. V was clipped by 3 bases and J by 4 bases; unmatched bases: 5. This CDR3 is 14 amino acids long. Germline V CDR1 and CDR2: SGHDT, YYEEEE. This CDR3 is CASSWQGARTEAFF. The CDR3 nucleotides are TGTGCCAGCAGCTGGCAGGGGGCGCGCACTGAAGCTTTCTTT.

The chain carries TRBV29-1 and TRBJ2-3, with 12 bases lining up with TRBD2. Germline-derived CDR1 and CDR2 are SQVTM and ANQGSEA. The V and J ends lost 4 bases and 6 bases, in that order; junction bases with no gene match: 8. There are 15 residues in the CDR3. CDR3 loop: CSVVRTSGASDTQYF. CDR3 DNA: TGCAGCGTTGTAAGGACTAGCGGGGCGTCGGATACGCAGTATTTT.

The chain employs TRBV5-1 and TRBJ2-7; TRBD2 might be the D (5 bases). The germline CDR1 and CDR2 sequences are SGHRS and YFSETQ. Trimming removed 2 bases from V and 0 bases from J, with 12 bases in between. This CDR3 comprises 15 residues. CDR3 region: CASSFTLGVSYEQYF. The CDR3 region has the DNA TGCGCCAGCAGCTTTACACTCGGGGTCTCCTACGAGCAGTACTTC.

For the CDR3, the DNA is TGTGCCAGCAGTTACGCGACAGGGGACTATGGCTACACCTTC. It specifies CASSYATGDYGYTF. The chain carries TRBV6-5 and TRBJ1-2; 8 nucleotides agree with TRBD1. This CDR3 has 14 amino acids. Per the germline V gene, CDR1 is MNHEY and CDR2 is SVGAGI. The V gene end was trimmed by 2 bases and the J gene end by 3 bases; junction bases not matched to a gene: 2.

The genes are TRBV12-3 or TRBV12-4 and TRBJ1-1; perhaps TRBD1 as D (6 bases). V dropped 7 bases and J dropped 1 base, with 10 bases sitting between them. The CDR3 length is 13 residues. This CDR3 is CASTGQSNTEAFF. CDR3 sequence (DNA): TGTGCCAGCACTGGACAGTCGAACACTGAAGCTTTCTTT.

V gene TRBV5-1 combines with J gene TRBJ2-2, with TRBD2 as a possible D gene (5 bases). The V end was cut by 0 bases, the J end by 6 bases, with 9 bases between. CDR3 length: 14 residues. Germline CDR1 SGHRS, CDR2 YFSETQ. CDR3 bases: TGCGCCAGCAGCTTGGCCGGAGGCGCCGGGGAGCTGTTTTTT. Protein product: CASSLAGGAGELFF.

This clone was seen more than once but under ten times. The rearrangement links TRBV10-3 to TRBJ1-2, with D possibly being TRBD1 (5 bases). V was pared by 4 bases and J by 8 bases, with 23 bases between. CDR1 and CDR2 (germline): ENHRY, SYGVKD. CDR3 length: 16 residues. DNA of the CDR3: TGTGCCATCAGTGGCCCGCAAACCAGCCGGAGGGACGGCTACACCTTC. Its protein is CAISGPQTSRRDGYTF.

The V gene is TRBV7-3, the J gene TRBJ1-5; TRBD1 aligns across 8 bases. The CDR3 totals 14 residues. V lost 5 bases, J lost 2 bases, and 2 bases stayed unmatched. Germline V CDR1 and CDR2: SGHTA, FQGTGA. The DNA of the CDR3 is TGTGCCAGCAGCCCGACAGGGGGCAATCAGCCCCAGCATTTT. Translation gives CASSPTGGNQPQHF.

V is TRBV6-1 and J is TRBJ1-1, with TRBD1 as a possible D gene (6 bases). V lost 0 bases to trimming and J lost 9 bases, with 11 bases between them. Looked up from germline, CDR1 is MNHNS and CDR2 is SASEGT. The CDR3 runs 13 residues. The CDR3 DNA reads as TGTGCCAGCAGTGAAGCTACAGGGCCGAAAGCTTTCTTT. This codes for CASSEATGPKAFF.

For the CDR3, the DNA is TGTGCCATCAGCCGACTAGCGGCGGACACCGGGGAGCTGTTTTTT. As protein: CAISRLAADTGELFF. J is TRBJ2-2 and V is TRBV6-1; TRBD2 matches at 9 bases. CDR3 size: 15 residues. V gave up 10 bases and J gave up 3 bases; unmatched junction bases: 9. Germline V CDR1 and CDR2: MNHNS, SASEGT.

CDR3 bases: TGTGCCAGCAGTTACTCCCAGGGCTACACCTTC. Amino acids: CASSYSQGYTF. V usage is TRBV6-6 and J usage is TRBJ1-2; no clear D. The CDR3 spans 11 residues. Germline CDR1 is MNHNY and CDR2 is SVGAGI (reference sequence). Trimming took off 0 bases at V and 8 bases at J, with 4 bases between the two ends.